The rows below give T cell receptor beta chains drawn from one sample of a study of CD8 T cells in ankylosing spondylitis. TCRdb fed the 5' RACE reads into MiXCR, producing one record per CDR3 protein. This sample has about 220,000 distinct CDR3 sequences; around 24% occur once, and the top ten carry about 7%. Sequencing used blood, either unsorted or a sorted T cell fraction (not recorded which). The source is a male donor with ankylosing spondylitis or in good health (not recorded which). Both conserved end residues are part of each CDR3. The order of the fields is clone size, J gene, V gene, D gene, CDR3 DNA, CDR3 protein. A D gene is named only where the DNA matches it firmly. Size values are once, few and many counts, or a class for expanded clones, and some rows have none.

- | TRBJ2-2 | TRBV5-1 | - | TGCGCCAGCAGCTTGGACAGGGTTCCAGACACCGGGGAGCTGTTTTTT | CASSLDRVPDTGELFF
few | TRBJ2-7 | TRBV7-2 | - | TGTGCCAGCAGCTTAACCTTCCCTAGCGCTGTTTACGAGCAGTACTTC | CASSLTFPSAVYEQYF
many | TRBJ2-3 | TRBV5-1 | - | TGCGCCAGCAGCTTGTCGACTCCGCAAGATACGCAGTATTTT | CASSLSTPQDTQYF
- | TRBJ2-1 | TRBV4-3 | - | TGCGCCAGCAGCCAAGTATCGAAAAGGGCCACCTCCTACAATGAGCAGTTCTTC | CASSQVSKRATSYNEQFF
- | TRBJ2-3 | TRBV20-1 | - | TGCAGTGCTAGAGAAGGAGGGGCAGTTAGCACAGATACGCAGTATTTT | CSAREGGAVSTDTQYF
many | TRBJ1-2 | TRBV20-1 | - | TGCAGTGCTAGCCGAGATGGCTACACCTTC | CSASRDGYTF
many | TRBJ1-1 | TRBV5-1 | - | TGCGCCAGCAGCTTGGCCCCGGGGTTGGGTACTGAAGCTTTCTTT | CASSLAPGLGTEAFF
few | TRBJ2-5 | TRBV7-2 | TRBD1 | TGTGCCAGCAGCTTCCCTCCAGGGGGAGAGACCCAGTACTTC | CASSFPPGGETQYF
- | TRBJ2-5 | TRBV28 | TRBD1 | TGTGCCAGCAGTTTCATAAAGACAGGGGAGACCCAGTACTTC | CASSFIKTGETQYF
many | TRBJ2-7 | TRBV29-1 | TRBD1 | TGCAGCGGGCGGCAGGGGGCGGGCGAGCAGTACTTC | CSGRQGAGEQYF
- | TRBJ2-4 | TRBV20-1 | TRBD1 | TGCAGTGCTAGAGGGCAACAGGGGGCGCTTAGAGATCAGTACTTC | CSARGQQGALRDQYF
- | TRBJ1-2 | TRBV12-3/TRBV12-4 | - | TGTGCCAGCAGTTTAGTTGGCTATGGCTACACCTTC | CASSLVGYGYTF
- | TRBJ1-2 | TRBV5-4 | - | TGTGCCAGCAGCTTGCCAGGGTCCTATGGCTACACCTTC | CASSLPGSYGYTF
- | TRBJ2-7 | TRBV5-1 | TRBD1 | TGCGCCAGCAGCTTGGCCCTTGGGACAGGGGACTACGAGCAGTACTTC | CASSLALGTGDYEQYF
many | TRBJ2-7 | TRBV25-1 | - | TGTGCCAGCAGTGCGATCGGGGAGCAGTACTTC | CASSAIGEQYF
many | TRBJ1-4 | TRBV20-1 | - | TGCAGTGCTAGTGTCATCAGGGCGGGAAAACTGTTTTTT | CSASVIRAGKLFF
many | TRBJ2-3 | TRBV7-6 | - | TGTGCCAGCAGCTTTCAGCCAGCTAGCACAGATACGCAGTATTTT | CASSFQPASTDTQYF
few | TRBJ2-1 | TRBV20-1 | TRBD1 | TGCAGTGCAAGCCTCAGGGGGCGCGGCGAGCAGTTCTTC | CSASLRGRGEQFF
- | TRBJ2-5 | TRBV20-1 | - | TGCAGTGCAGAAGGGGTAGAGACCCAGTACTTC | CSAEGVETQYF
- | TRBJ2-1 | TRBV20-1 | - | TGCAGTGCTAGCCTTCCGGACAAGGGGAGTGAGCAGTTCTTC | CSASLPDKGSEQFF
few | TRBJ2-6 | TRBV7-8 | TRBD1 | TGTGCCAGCAGCTCCAGGGGGCCTGGGGCCAACGTCCTGACTTTC | CASSSRGPGANVLTF
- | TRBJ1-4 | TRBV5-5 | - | TGTGCCAGCAGCTTGCTTGGTGCAACTAATGAAAAACTGTTTTTT | CASSLLGATNEKLFF
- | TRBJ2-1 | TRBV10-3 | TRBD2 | TGTGCCATCATGCCGGGGGAGGGAGAGCAGTTCTTC | CAIMPGEGEQFF
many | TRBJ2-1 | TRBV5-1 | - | TGCGCCAGCAGCCTCACCCGACAGCGGGCCAGCTCCTACAATGAGCAGTTCTTC | CASSLTRQRASSYNEQFF
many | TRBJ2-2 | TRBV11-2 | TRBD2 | TGTGCCAGCAGCCCACGACTAGCGTTCACCCCCGGGGAGCTGTTTTTT | CASSPRLAFTPGELFF
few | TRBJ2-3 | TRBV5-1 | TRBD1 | TGCGCCAGCAGCCCGACAGGGCAGGGAGATACGCAGTATTTT | CASSPTGQGDTQYF
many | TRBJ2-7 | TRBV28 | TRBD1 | TGTGCCAGCACCCAAATCACGACAGGGGGACGCTACGAGCAGTACTTC | CASTQITTGGRYEQYF
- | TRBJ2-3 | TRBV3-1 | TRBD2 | TGTGCCAGCAGCCAAGATGCACTAGCGGGATCAAGCACAGATACGCAGTATTTT | CASSQDALAGSSTDTQYF
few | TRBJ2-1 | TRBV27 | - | TGTGCCAGCAGTTTATCCAGGAGGGAGCTGAGCTCCTACAATGAGCAGTTCTTC | CASSLSRRELSSYNEQFF
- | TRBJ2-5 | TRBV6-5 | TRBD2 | TGTGCCAGCAGTTCCGCCGAGCTCGGCGGGAGACTTGTATGGGAGACCCAGTACTTC | CASSSAELGGRLVWETQYF
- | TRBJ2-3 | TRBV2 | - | TGTGCCAGCAGGAAGTGGGGGCCCAAGAGAGGAGGCACAGATACGCAGTATTTT | CASRKWGPKRGGTDTQYF
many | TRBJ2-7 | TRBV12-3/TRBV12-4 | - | TGTGCCAGCAGTGGCCAGACTGACGGTACCTACGAGCAGTACTTC | CASSGQTDGTYEQYF
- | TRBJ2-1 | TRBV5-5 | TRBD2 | TGTGCCAGCAGCCCGACTAGCGCGGAGTACAATGAGCAGTTCTTC | CASSPTSAEYNEQFF
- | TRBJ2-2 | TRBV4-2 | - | TGTGCCAGCAGCCAAGAAAAGAGTCTCGGGGAGCTGTTTTTT | CASSQEKSLGELFF
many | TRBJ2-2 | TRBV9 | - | TGTGCCAGCAGCGTAGCCTTGGGGGGGAACACCGGGGAGCTGTTTTTT | CASSVALGGNTGELFF
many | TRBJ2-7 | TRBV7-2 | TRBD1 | TGTGCCAGCAGCCCCCGGACAGGGGGGACCTACGAGCAGTACTTC | CASSPRTGGTYEQYF
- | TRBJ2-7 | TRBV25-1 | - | TGTGCCAGCAGTGGCGGGACTTTCCAAAAGCAGTACTTC | CASSGGTFQKQYF
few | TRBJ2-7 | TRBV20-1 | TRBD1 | TGCAGTGCTACCGGGACAGGGGCCCACGAGCAGTACTTC | CSATGTGAHEQYF
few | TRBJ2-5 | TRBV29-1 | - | TGCAGCGTTGGAGGAATTGGGCACTTC | CSVGGIGHF
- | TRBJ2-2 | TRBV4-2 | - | TGTGCCAGCAGCAACAGTGACGGGAGAGAAGGGGAGCTGTTTTTT | CASSNSDGREGELFF
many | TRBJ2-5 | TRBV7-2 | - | TGTGCCAGCAGGCCACAGGGAATCGGAGAGACCCAGTACTTC | CASRPQGIGETQYF
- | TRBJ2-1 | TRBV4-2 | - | TGTGCCAGCAGCCAACTAGTAGGTGGGGAATATGAGCAGTTCTTC | CASSQLVGGEYEQFF
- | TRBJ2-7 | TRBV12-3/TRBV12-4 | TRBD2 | TGTGCCAGCAGTTTGGGTGGCGGGAGTCTCAACGAGCAGTACTTC | CASSLGGGSLNEQYF
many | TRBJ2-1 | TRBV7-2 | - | TGTGCCAGCAGCGAACAGACCGGGATTTACAATGAGCAGTTCTTC | CASSEQTGIYNEQFF
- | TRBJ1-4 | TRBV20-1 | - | TGCAGTGCCAAGTCCGGTGTCGTGAGTGAAAAACTGTTTTTT | CSAKSGVVSEKLFF
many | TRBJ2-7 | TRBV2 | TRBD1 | TGTGCCAGCACAGGACAGGGGTTTGGAAGGTCCTACGAGCAGTACTTC | CASTGQGFGRSYEQYF
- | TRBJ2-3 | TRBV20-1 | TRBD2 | TGCAGTGCGGCTAGCGGGCACACAGATACGCAGTATTTT | CSAASGHTDTQYF
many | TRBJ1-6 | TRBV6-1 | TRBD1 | TGTGCCAGCAGAACCGGGACAGGATTAAGCTCCTATAATTCACCCCTCCACTTT | CASRTGTGLSSYNSPLHF
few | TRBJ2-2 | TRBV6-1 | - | TGTGCCAGCAGTCAGGACGGTCCGAACACCGGGGAGCTGTTTTTT | CASSQDGPNTGELFF
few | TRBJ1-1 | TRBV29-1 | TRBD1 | TGCAGCGTGCGGACAGGGGACGTGAACACTGAAGCTTTCTTT | CSVRTGDVNTEAFF
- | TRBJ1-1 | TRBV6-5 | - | TGTGCCAGCAGTTGGGGTCTTATTGTTGACGCTGAAGCTTTCTTT | CASSWGLIVDAEAFF
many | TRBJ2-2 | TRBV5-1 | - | TGCGCCAGCAGCCGGGACCAGACCGGGGAGCTGTTTTTT | CASSRDQTGELFF
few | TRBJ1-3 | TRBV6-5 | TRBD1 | TGTGCCAGCAGTTACTCGAGGGCAGGGGGCGCGGGTGGAAACACCATATATTTT | CASSYSRAGGAGGNTIYF
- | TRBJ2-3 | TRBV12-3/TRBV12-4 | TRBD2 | TGTGCCAGCATGCTAGCGGGAGGTACAGATACGCAGTATTTT | CASMLAGGTDTQYF
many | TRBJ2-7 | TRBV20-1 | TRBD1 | TGCAGTGCCCCGGGGACAGGGGGTTACGAGCAGTACTTC | CSAPGTGGYEQYF
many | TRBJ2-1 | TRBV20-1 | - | TGCAGTGCTCCTCTTGGCGGGAACAATGAGCAGTTCTTC | CSAPLGGNNEQFF
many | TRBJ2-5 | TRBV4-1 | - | TGCGCCAGCAGCCAATGGAGGGGAGAGACCCAGTACTTC | CASSQWRGETQYF
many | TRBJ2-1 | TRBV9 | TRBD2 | TGTGCCAGCAGCGGCCGGGACTACCGCTACAATGAGCAGTTCTTC | CASSGRDYRYNEQFF